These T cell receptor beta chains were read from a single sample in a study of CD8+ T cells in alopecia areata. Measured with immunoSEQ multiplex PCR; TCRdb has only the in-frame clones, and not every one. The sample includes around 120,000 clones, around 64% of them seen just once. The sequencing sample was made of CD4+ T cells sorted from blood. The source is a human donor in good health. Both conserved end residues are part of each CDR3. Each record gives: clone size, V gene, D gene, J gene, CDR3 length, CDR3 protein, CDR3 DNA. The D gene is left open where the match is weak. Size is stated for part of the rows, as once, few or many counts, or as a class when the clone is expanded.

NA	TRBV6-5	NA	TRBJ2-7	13	CASRPTYTYEQYF	TGTGCCAGCAGGCCGACTTATACCTACGAGCAGTACTTC
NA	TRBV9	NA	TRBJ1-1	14	CASSVGGRNTEAFF	TGTGCCAGCAGCGTAGGCGGCAGGAACACTGAAGCTTTCTTT
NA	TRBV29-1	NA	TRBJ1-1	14	CSVEEGLWGTEAFF	TGCAGCGTTGAAGAGGGGCTTTGGGGCACTGAAGCTTTCTTT
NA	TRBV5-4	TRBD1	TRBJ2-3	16	CASSLHPGGRADTQYF	TGTGCCAGCAGCTTGCACCCAGGGGGCCGGGCAGATACGCAGTATTTT
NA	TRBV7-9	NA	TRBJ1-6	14	CASSPDGSGSPLHF	TGTGCCAGCAGCCCAGACGGGTCTGGTTCACCCCTCCACTTT
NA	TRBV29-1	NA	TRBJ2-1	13	CSVELFSYNEQFF	TGCAGCGTTGAGCTCTTCTCCTACAATGAGCAGTTCTTC
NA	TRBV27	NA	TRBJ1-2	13	CASSLQGNYGYTF	TGTGCCAGCAGTTTACAGGGAAACTATGGCTACACCTTC
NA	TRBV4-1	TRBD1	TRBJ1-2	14	CASSQGDRGYGYTF	TGCGCCAGCAGCCAGGGAGACAGGGGCTATGGCTACACCTTC
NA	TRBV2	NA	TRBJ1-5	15	CASSEGHKSNQPQHF	TGTGCCAGCAGTGAAGGGCACAAGAGCAATCAGCCCCAGCATTTT
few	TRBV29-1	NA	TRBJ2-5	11	CSVGPQETQYF	TGCAGCGTTGGGCCCCAAGAGACCCAGTACTTC
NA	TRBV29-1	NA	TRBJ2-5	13	CSGEQWDQETQYF	TGCAGCGGGGAGCAGTGGGACCAAGAGACCCAGTACTTC
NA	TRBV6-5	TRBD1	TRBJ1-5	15	CASRADRGANQPQHF	TGTGCCAGCAGGGCGGACAGGGGAGCCAATCAGCCCCAGCATTTT
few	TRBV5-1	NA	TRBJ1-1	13	CASSLQRQSEAFF	TGCGCCAGCAGCCTGCAACGACAGTCTGAAGCTTTCTTT
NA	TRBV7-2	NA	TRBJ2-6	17	CASSLSTLLAGANVLTF	TGTGCCAGCAGCTTAAGTACGTTGTTAGCTGGGGCCAACGTCCTGACTTTC
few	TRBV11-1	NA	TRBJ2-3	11	CASSSSDSQYF	TGTGCCAGCAGCTCTAGCGACTCGCAGTATTTT